Sequencing of this T cell receptor (beta chain) was carried out in a study of blood T cell repertoires in COVID-19. As for the study in general: Spain, Italy and the United States supplied samples that represented acute and convalescent COVID-19. T cells, B-cell-depleted T cells, or PBMCs supplied cDNA or gDNA.

Authors' data handling: Amplification from reference gene primers served as the basis for estimated nucleated cell counts. The assay was immunoSEQ multiplex PCR, and TCRdb's table has in-frame clones only and misses some. Clone size and the V and J calls come from that table; the DNA yielded D and trimming. Seen here are roughly 70,000 clones, around 74% observed once, and the top ten hold about 15%. The CDR3 runs 13 residues. J lost 4 bases, V lost 6 bases, and 5 bases had no gene match. Germline CDR1 is GTSNPN and CDR2 is SVGIG (reference sequence). The rearrangement joins TRBV30 to TRBJ2-1, with 8 bases identical to TRBD2. The specimen sequenced was peripheral blood. The receptor was isolated from a man aged 55 to 70 with COVID-19, enrolled during active disease. CDR3 nucleotides: TGTGCCTGCCTTAGCGGGGTTTACAATGAGCAGTTCTTC. This codes for CACLSGVYNEQFF.